What follows are 22 T cell receptor beta chains derived from one specimen sequenced in a study of cytomegalovirus exposure and HLA in healthy donors. The primer mix had 60 Vbeta and 13 Jbeta primers. Generated by immunoSEQ multiplex PCR, the TCRdb table keeps only in-frame clones and is missing some. The table includes 90,000 to 120,000 clones, just under 75% detected once. Sequences were obtained from PBMCs. Receptor source: a man aged 45-65 years in good health and CMV-seropositive.

This chain uses TRBV2 with TRBJ1-5; 7 bases match TRBD1. The CDR3 is 16 residues long. V lost 5 bases to trimming and J lost 1 base; unmatched junction nucleotides: 8. CDR1 is SNHLY, CDR2 FYNNEI, per germline. DNA for the CDR3: TGTGCCAGCAGTAGGAGCAGGGGGAACAGCAATCAGCCCCAGCATTTT. Residues: CASSRSRGNSNQPQHF.

This clone was picked up a small number of times. This sequence joins TRBV14 and TRBJ1-3; 7 bases match TRBD1. The germline gives CDR1 SGHDN, CDR2 FVKESK. The CDR3 runs 16 residues. Trimming removed 1 base from V and 1 base from J; junction bases left unmatched: 4. CDR3 amino acids: CASSQGGGDSGNTIYF. DNA of the CDR3: TGTGCCAGCAGCCAAGGAGGGGGCGATTCTGGAAACACCATATATTTT.

The chain recombines TRBV7-2 with TRBJ2-2, with 7 bases aligning to TRBD1. Germline-derived CDR1 and CDR2 are SGHTA and FQGNSA. V was pared by 6 bases and J by 3 bases, with 4 bases of the junction left unmatched. The CDR3 extends over 14 amino acids. The CDR3 nucleotides read TGTGCCAGCAGGGGGCAGGGGGACACCGGGGAGCTGTTTTTT. Translated: CASRGQGDTGELFF.

This clone showed up just once. The chain links TRBV5-1 to TRBJ1-3; possible D gene TRBD1, 6 bases. This CDR3 contains 14 residues. CDR1 and CDR2 from the germline V gene are SGHRS and YFSETQ. Trimming cost V 4 bases and J 2 bases, with 10 bases left between them. The CDR3 loop reads CASSADSPGNTIYF. The CDR3 region has the DNA TGCGCCAGCAGCGCGGACAGTCCTGGAAACACCATATATTTT. The entire variable domain, with the rest obtained from reference TRBV5-1 and TRBJ1-3, is as follows: KAGVTQTPRYLIKTRGQQVTLSCSPISGHRSVSWYQQTPGQGLQFLFEYFSETQRNKGNFPGRFSGRQFSNSRSEMNVSTLELGDSALYLCASSADSPGNTIYFGEGSWLTVV.

This clone has only a few counts. The chain couples TRBV9 to TRBJ2-3; D may be TRBD1 (5 bases). CDR3 length: 14 residues. Germline CDR1 SGDLS, CDR2 YYNGEE. V lost 4 bases to trimming and J lost 8 bases, with 17 bases between them. In DNA form, the CDR3 reads TGTGCCAGCAGCACCTCGGACATTTTGCGTACGCAGTATTTT. Its protein product is CASSTSDILRTQYF.

The rearrangement uses TRBV5-1 and TRBJ2-1; 10 positions match TRBD1. This CDR3 contains 16 residues. Germline loops: CDR1 SGHRS, CDR2 YFSETQ. The V gene end was trimmed by 3 bases and the J gene end by 6 bases; junction bases not matched to a gene: 9. CDR3 in amino acids: CASSSAPGQGFNEQFF. The CDR3 DNA is TGCGCCAGCAGCTCTGCACCGGGACAGGGGTTCAATGAGCAGTTCTTC.

The chain has TRBV11-2 and TRBJ2-7; maybe TRBD1 (5 bases). Germline lookup yields CDR1 SGHAT and CDR2 FQNNGV. V was trimmed by 5 bases and J by 5 bases, leaving 16 bases between them. The CDR3 contains 14 residues. CDR3 DNA: TGTGCCAGCAGCCCCTCAGGGATGTGGAACGAGCAGTACTTC. As protein: CASSPSGMWNEQYF.

V usage is TRBV27 and J usage is TRBJ2-5; the match to TRBD1 covers 9 bases. The end of the DNA is better explained by TRBJ2-7, so the J call may be wrong. The germline V gene encodes CDR1 MNHEY and CDR2 SMNVEV (reference sequence). This CDR3 contains 14 residues. The CDR3 loop is CASRGQGSSYEQYF. Written as DNA, the CDR3 is TGTGCCAGCAGAGGACAGGGGTCCTCCTACGAGCAGTACTTC.

A few counts support this clone. V gene TRBV19 combines with J gene TRBJ2-2, with 9 bases fitting TRBD1. Germline CDR1 is LNHDA and CDR2 is SQIVND (reference sequence). The CDR3 is 15 residues long. The V gene end was trimmed by 7 bases and the J gene end by 4 bases; junction bases not matched to a gene: 7. The CDR3 loop reads CASNPGTGRTGELFF. The CDR3 region has the DNA TGTGCCAGTAACCCCGGGACAGGGCGCACCGGGGAGCTGTTTTTT.

The chain combines TRBV9 with TRBJ2-1; 7 bases line up with TRBD1. J gave up 3 bases and V 5 bases, and 8 bases lay outside the gene matches. The V gene's germline CDR1 is SGDLS and CDR2 YYNGEE. The CDR3 sequence is 15 residues long. The CDR3, as DNA: TGTGCCAGCAGGGGGGTGGGGACAGACTACAATGAGCAGTTCTTC. It translates to CASRGVGTDYNEQFF.

The chain uses TRBV9 and TRBJ2-2; D remains ambiguous. The length of the CDR3 is 13 residues. Germline CDR1 is SGDLS and CDR2 is YYNGEE. Deletions cut 4 bases from V and 6 bases from J, with 10 bases between. The CDR3 region is CASSPRYAGELFF. As DNA, the CDR3 is TGTGCCAGCAGCCCCAGATATGCCGGGGAGCTGTTTTTT.

The V call is TRBV19, the J call TRBJ2-3; the D gene is possibly TRBD1 (5 bases). V dropped 1 base and J dropped 0 bases, with 8 bases sitting between them. Germline CDR1 is LNHDA and CDR2 is SQIVND (reference sequence). The CDR3 covers 15 residues. CDR3 bases: TGTGCCAGTAGTATAGGCCAGGGTAGCACAGATACGCAGTATTTT. Residues: CASSIGQGSTDTQYF.

V usage is TRBV19 and J usage is TRBJ1-2, with 7 bases lining up with TRBD1. Per germline, CDR1 LNHDA and CDR2 SQIVND (reference sequence). With 5 bases clipped from V and 4 bases from J, the junction kept 4 bases outside the gene matches. This CDR3 is 13 amino acids long. CDR3 DNA sequence: TGTGCCAGTAGTGAGGGACAGACCTATGGCTACACCTTC. Amino acids: CASSEGQTYGYTF.

The CDR3 sequence is CASSGSQGGTEAFF. The CDR3 nucleotides are TGTGCCAGCAGCGGGTCGCAGGGTGGGACTGAAGCTTTCTTT. The chain carries TRBV5-4 and TRBJ1-1, with D possibly being TRBD1 (5 bases). V lost 4 bases, J lost 5 bases, and 15 bases lay in between. Germline CDR1 and CDR2: SGHNT and YYREEE (reference sequence). This CDR3 has 14 amino acids.

The V call is TRBV29-1, the J call TRBJ2-7; the match to TRBD2 covers 13 bases. The CDR3 length is 13 residues. CDR1 and CDR2 from the germline V gene are SQVTM and ANQGSEA. V was clipped by 6 bases and J by 2 bases; unmatched bases: 1. CDR3 sequence (DNA): TGCAGCGTCACTAGCGGGGGGGCCTACGAGCAGTACTTC. It codes for CSVTSGGAYEQYF.

This chain connects TRBV11-2 to TRBJ1-2, with D possibly TRBD1 on 6 matching bases. V lost 5 bases and J lost 6, with 13 bases in between. This CDR3 spans 13 amino acids. In germline, CDR1 is SGHAT, CDR2 FQNNGV. The DNA for the CDR3 is TGTGCCAGCAGCCTCCAGGGGAGTCATGGCTACACCTTC. It translates to CASSLQGSHGYTF. Full variable domain (missing parts from reference TRBV11-2 and TRBJ1-2): EAGVAQSPRYKIIEKRQSVAFWCNPISGHATLYWYQQILGQGPKLLIQFQNNGVVDDSQLPKDRFSAERLKGVDSTLKIQPAKLEDSAVYLCASSLQGSHGYTFGSGTRLTVV.

The chain has TRBV7-3 and TRBJ2-2, with D possibly being TRBD2 (5 bases). Germline V CDR1 and CDR2: SGHTA, FQGTGA. The CDR3 covers 15 residues. Trimming took off 5 bases at V and 5 bases at J, with 15 bases between the two ends. This CDR3 is CASSRTLRGTGELFF. The CDR3 DNA is TGTGCCAGCAGCCGGACCTTGAGAGGGACCGGGGAGCTGTTTTTT.

This clone was counted once. The chain employs TRBV11-2 and TRBJ1-2; a weak D match, TRBD1 (6 bases). CDR3 length: 16 residues. Germline lookup yields CDR1 SGHAT and CDR2 FQNNGV. With 5 bases removed from V and 4 bases from J, the gap between germline ends came to 20 bases. The CDR3 DNA reads as TGTGCCAGCAGCCCCCCAGTTACAGGGATGTCCTATGGCTACACCTTC. It encodes CASSPPVTGMSYGYTF.

The chain has TRBV5-1 and TRBJ2-5; TRBD1 aligns across 7 bases. This CDR3 contains 15 residues. The germline gives CDR1 SGHRS, CDR2 YFSETQ. V trimming: 5 bases; J trimming: 4 bases; junction bases outside the gene matches: 11. Here the CDR3 DNA reads TGCGCCAGCAGACCTGGGACAGATGGAGGAGAGACCCAGTACTTC. It translates to CASRPGTDGGETQYF.

V is TRBV21-1 and J is TRBJ2-6; TRBD1, the D gene given by the table, was not confirmed from the DNA. TRBV21-1 represents a pseudogene. CDR3 size: 20 residues. The CDR3 is CASSKPFQQDRCSGANVLTF. The DNA for the CDR3 is TGTGCCAGCAGCAAACCATTTCAACAAGACAGGTGCTCTGGGGCCAACGTCCTGACTTTC.

Remarks on this clone: Other DNA sequences within the sample encode an identical CDR3. The chain links TRBV7-2 to TRBJ1-2, with D perhaps matching TRBD1 (5 bases). From germline, CDR1 is SGHTA and CDR2 FQGNSA. V was trimmed by 2 bases and J by 0 bases, leaving 10 bases between them. This CDR3 comprises 15 residues. CDR3 protein: CASSLRGVANYGYTF. The CDR3 DNA reads as TGTGCCAGCAGCTTACGGGGGGTAGCTAACTATGGCTACACCTTC.

Only one count was recorded for this clone. The genes are TRBV7-3 and TRBJ2-1; perhaps TRBD2 as D (6 bases). Trimming removed 4 bases from V and 13 bases from J, with 14 bases in between. The CDR3 has 12 amino acids. The germline CDR1 and CDR2 sequences are SGHTA and FQGTGA. The CDR3 DNA is TGTGCCAGCAGCTCCGGTGGAGGGTTTCAGTTCTTC. Encoded protein: CASSSGGGFQFF. Drawing the rest from reference TRBV7-3 and TRBJ2-1, the complete variable domain is GAGVSQTPSNKVTEKGKYVELRCDPISGHTALYWYRQSLGQGPEFLIYFQGTGAADDSGLPNDRFFAVRPEGSVSTLKIQRTERGDSAVYLCASSSGGGFQFFGPGTRLTVL.